The 17 T cell receptor beta chains presented below share a single source sample, sequenced in a study of ipilimumab plus nivolumab after autologous stem cell transplantation. Data came from immunoSEQ multiplex PCR; TCRdb stores just in-frame clones and leaves some out. The sample holds 15,000 to 20,000 clones; around four fifths are singletons and the top ten take about 9.4%. Sequenced material: PBMCs, taken in a trial of ipilimumab plus nivolumab as post-transplant consolidation. The receptors originated from a male donor with diffuse large B-cell lymphoma.

This clone was detected a few times. The chain is built from TRBV7-9 and TRBJ2-7, with 8 positions matching TRBD1. The CDR3 is made up of 16 amino acids. Germline lookup yields CDR1 SEHNR and CDR2 FQNEAQ (reference sequence). The trim removed 5 bases at V and 0 bases at J, leaving 9 bases unmatched. As DNA, the CDR3 is TGTGCCAGCAGCCTGTTAGGGCAGGGGGCCTCCTACGAGCAGTACTTC. Amino acid sequence: CASSLLGQGASYEQYF.

This clone was found once. The J gene is TRBJ2-2, the V gene TRBV7-9; D unclear. This CDR3 comprises 16 residues. Germline values: CDR1 SEHNR, CDR2 FQNEAQ (reference sequence). Trimming shortened V by 3 bases and J by 0 bases, and 11 bases separated the two germline ends. The CDR3, as DNA: TGTGCCAGCAGCTTGGGTGGGGTTGCGAACACCGGGGAGCTGTTTTTT. It specifies CASSLGGVANTGELFF.

This clone was counted a few times. Other DNA sequences in this specimen translate into the identical CDR3. V is TRBV6-5 and J is TRBJ2-3; no firm D call. V dropped 6 bases and J dropped 5 bases, with 6 bases sitting between them. The CDR3 is 11 residues long. The germline gives CDR1 MNHEY, CDR2 SVGAGI. DNA of the CDR3: TGTGCCAGCAGACGACGAGATACGCAGTATTTT. The encoded protein is CASRRRDTQYF.

The chain recombines TRBV6-5 with TRBJ2-3, with 11 bases fitting TRBD1. V shed 6 bases and J 6 bases; nucleotides not matched to a gene: 2. The CDR3 runs to 13 residues. Germline V gene lookup returns CDR1 MNHEY and CDR2 SVGAGI. CDR3 bases: TGTGCCAGCAGGGACAGGGGGCTCGATACGCAGTATTTT. Its translation: CASRDRGLDTQYF.

This chain joins TRBV6-5 and TRBJ2-7; 7 bases agree with TRBD1. The CDR3 length is 14 residues. Germline V gene sequence: CDR1 MNHEY, CDR2 SVGAGI. With V trimmed by 2 bases and J by 1 base, 2 bases remained unmatched. The CDR3 sequence: CASSYRDRSYEQYF. The CDR3 nucleotides read TGTGCCAGCAGTTACCGGGACAGATCCTACGAGCAGTACTTC.

This clone was recorded a few times. The chain recombines TRBV19 with TRBJ1-5; D is unclear. The CDR3 has 13 residues. The V gene's germline CDR1 is LNHDA and CDR2 SQIVND (reference sequence). Trimming took 1 base from V and 5 from J, leaving 6 bases between them. This CDR3 is CASSIARDQPQHF. CDR3 nucleotide sequence: TGTGCCAGTAGTATAGCGCGGGATCAGCCCCAGCATTTT.

This clone was seen only once. The chain joins TRBV19 to TRBJ2-2; 10 bases are shared with TRBD2. There are 18 residues in the CDR3. The trim removed 4 bases at V and 3 bases at J, leaving 11 bases unmatched. From germline, CDR1 is LNHDA and CDR2 SQIVND (reference sequence). The CDR3 DNA is TGTGCCAGTAGTACCCTGTTTAGCGGGGGGAGGGACACCGGGGAGCTGTTTTTT. Translating it yields CASSTLFSGGRDTGELFF.

The V and J genes are TRBV5-5 and TRBJ2-7; the D is unclear. This CDR3 is 13 amino acids long. Per the germline V gene, CDR1 is SGHKS and CDR2 is YYEKEE (reference sequence). V was cut by 1 base and J by 3 bases, with 8 bases left in between. CDR3 in amino acids: CASSLTEFYEQYF. DNA for the CDR3: TGTGCCAGCAGCTTGACCGAATTCTACGAGCAGTACTTC. The full variable domain, with the rest looked up from reference TRBV5-5 and TRBJ2-7, is DAGVTQSPTHLIKTRGQQVTLRCSPISGHKSVSWYQQVLGQGPQFIFQYYEKEERGRGNFPDRFSARQFPNYSSELNVNALLLGDSALYLCASSLTEFYEQYFGPGTRLTVT.

The J gene is TRBJ1-2, the V gene TRBV11-2; D is unresolved. CDR1 and CDR2 from the germline V gene are SGHAT and FQNNGV. Trimming pared 2 bases from V and 8 bases from J, leaving 18 bases between. This CDR3 spans 15 amino acids. CDR3 coding DNA: TGTGCCAGCAGCTTATCGTACGGCCAGTTGCGGGGCTACACCTTC. This translates into CASSLSYGQLRGYTF.

The rearrangement uses TRBV7-9 and TRBJ2-7, with TRBD1 identical over 12 bases. Trimming removed 4 bases from V and 6 bases from J; junction bases left unmatched: 4. CDR3 length: 14 amino acids. CDR1 and CDR2 from the germline V gene are SEHNR and FQNEAQ (reference sequence). The CDR3 DNA follows: TGTGCCAGCAGCTCCCCGGGACAGGGGGCCGAGCAGTACTTC. Translation: CASSSPGQGAEQYF.

The chain couples TRBV2 to TRBJ1-5; D ambiguous. This CDR3 spans 14 amino acids. The V end was cut by 7 bases, the J end by 0 bases, with 10 bases between. From germline, CDR1 is SNHLY and CDR2 FYNNEI. CDR3 amino acids: CASTRRNSNQPQHF. The DNA of the CDR3 is TGTGCCAGCACTAGACGGAATAGCAATCAGCCCCAGCATTTT.

CDR3 coding DNA: TGTGCCAGCAGCTTAGGGCAGGGACACACTGAAGCTTTCTTT. As protein: CASSLGQGHTEAFF. The chain carries TRBV7-3 and TRBJ1-1; TRBD1 is a possible D gene (5 bases). The CDR3 spans 14 residues. From germline, CDR1 is SGHTA and CDR2 FQGTGA. The V gene lost 2 bases and the J gene lost 3 bases, with 10 bases spanning the gap.

This sequence joins TRBV6-1 and TRBJ2-2; maybe TRBD2 (6 bases). V lost 5 bases and J lost 5, with 15 bases in between. Germline V gene data show CDR1 as MNHNS and CDR2 as SASEGT. The CDR3 extends over 15 amino acids. The CDR3 sequence: CASSSGGAGTGELFF. CDR3 nucleotides: TGTGCCAGCAGTTCGGGTGGGGCGGGAACCGGGGAGCTGTTTTTT.

This chain links TRBV6-5 with TRBJ1-6; D not resolved. From germline, CDR1 is MNHEY and CDR2 SVGAGI. The germline V and J ends were trimmed by 0 bases and 7 bases, with 4 bases remaining between them. The CDR3 extends over 13 amino acids. CDR3 region: CASSYSQNSPLHF. CDR3 sequence (DNA): TGTGCCAGCAGTTACTCGCAGAATTCACCCCTCCACTTT.

V is TRBV19 and J is TRBJ2-3; D gene unclear. V was clipped by 5 bases and J by 7 bases, with 10 bases between them. The CDR3 runs to 12 residues. CDR1 LNHDA and CDR2 SQIVND come from the germline V gene (reference sequence). The CDR3 region is CASSGNSHTQYF. DNA of the CDR3: TGTGCCAGTAGTGGTAATTCACATACGCAGTATTTT.

V gene TRBV6-6 combines with J gene TRBJ2-7; 11 nucleotides agree with TRBD1. Losses at the gene ends were 4 bases for V and 4 bases for J; bases not matched to a gene: 6. Germline assignment: CDR1 MNHNY and CDR2 SVGAGI (reference sequence). The CDR3 runs 15 residues. The CDR3 sequence is CASSSSGTGGYEQYF. CDR3 nucleotide sequence: TGTGCCAGCAGTTCCTCCGGGACAGGGGGTTACGAGCAGTACTTC.

The rearrangement uses TRBV30 and TRBJ1-3; weak D call: TRBD1 (6 bases). Trimming pared 5 bases from V and 8 bases from J, leaving 13 bases between. The germline gives CDR1 GTSNPN, CDR2 SVGIG (reference sequence). The CDR3 contains 12 residues. The CDR3 is CAWGTGAHTIYF. The DNA of the CDR3 is TGTGCCTGGGGGACGGGGGCCCACACCATATATTTT.